These T cell receptor beta chains were read from a single sample in a study of CD8+ T cells in alopecia areata. The protocol was immunoSEQ multiplex PCR, while the TCRdb copy is restricted to in-frame clones and leaves out a portion. There are around 200,000 clones in the sample; roughly 64% occur only once, and roughly 13% lies in the top ten. The sequenced sample was CD8+ T cells sorted from blood, obtained at week 24, from a patient treated with tofacitinib. These receptors originate from a human donor with alopecia areata. The CDR3 runs from the conserved cysteine through the conserved F or W. D genes are given only for firm matches. Only part of the rows carry a size: once, few, many, or a class if the clone is expanded.

v_gene	d_gene	abundance	j_gene	CDR3nt	CDR3aa
TRBV7-9	.	few	TRBJ2-3	TGTGCCAGCAGCTCAAACCGTGATACAGGGTTCGGAGATACGCAGTATTTT	CASSSNRDTGFGDTQYF
TRBV5-1	.	.	TRBJ1-2	TGCGCCAGCGCCGTGGGACCCTATGGCTACACCTTC	CASAVGPYGYTF
TRBV25-1	.	.	TRBJ1-2	TGTGCCAGCAGTGGAGACGGAGGCTACACCTTC	CASSGDGGYTF
TRBV4-1	.	.	TRBJ1-2	TGCGCCAGCAGCCAAGCGGCAGGGTCTTCCTATGGCTACACCTTC	CASSQAAGSSYGYTF
TRBV5-6	.	.	TRBJ2-7	TGTGCCAGCAGCTTTCGGGGGCATACCTACGAGCAGTACTTC	CASSFRGHTYEQYF
TRBV5-6	.	.	TRBJ2-7	TGTGCCAGCAGCTTGGGGGTTGGGGCCACCTACGAGCAGTACTTC	CASSLGVGATYEQYF
TRBV5-6	TRBD2	few	TRBJ2-7	TGTGCCAGCGAGAGCGGGGCGACTTACGAGCAGTACTTC	CASESGATYEQYF
TRBV7-9	.	.	TRBJ1-5	TGTGCCAGCAGCTTGGACGGACGAGGTCAGCCCCAGCATTTT	CASSLDGRGQPQHF
TRBV30	TRBD1	.	TRBJ2-7	TGTGCCTGCCAGGACAGGTTTCCCTCCGAGCAGTACTTC	CACQDRFPSEQYF
TRBV7-2	.	.	TRBJ1-6	TGTGCCAGCAGCCCGCGGGACTCGTATGGTTCACCCCTCCACTTT	CASSPRDSYGSPLHF
TRBV29-1	.	.	TRBJ1-1	TGCAGCGTTGTCGGCATCGAAGCTTTCTTT	CSVVGIEAFF
TRBV4-1	.	.	TRBJ1-6	TGCGCCAGCAGCCAAGGTCTGCCCGAACAGGGTTCACCCCTCCACTTT	CASSQGLPEQGSPLHF
TRBV30	.	once	TRBJ1-2	TGTGCCTGGAGTGCCAGTTGGGTTGACTATGGCTACACCTTC	CAWSASWVDYGYTF
TRBV5-1	.	.	TRBJ2-1	TGCGCCAGCAGCCTCAATCGCAATGAGCAGTTCTTC	CASSLNRNEQFF
TRBV4-2	TRBD2	.	TRBJ2-3	TGTGCCAGCAGCCAAGGGACTAGCGGGGGCACAGATACGCAGTATTTT	CASSQGTSGGTDTQYF
TRBV15	.	.	TRBJ2-7	TGTGCCACCAGCGACGAGGGGCCCGGGGGGCAGTACTTC	CATSDEGPGGQYF
TRBV5-1	TRBD2	.	TRBJ2-3	TGCGCCAGCAGCCCCCGAGGGACTAGCGGGGGGGCATGGGATACGCAGTATTTT	CASSPRGTSGGAWDTQYF
TRBV15	.	.	TRBJ1-1	TGTGCCACCAGCATAGACAGTCGGAGGAACACTGAAGCTTTCTTT	CATSIDSRRNTEAFF
TRBV27	.	.	TRBJ2-7	TGTGCCAGCAGTCTGGGGCAGGGCGGCTACGAGCAGTACTTC	CASSLGQGGYEQYF
TRBV7-9	.	.	TRBJ1-5	TGTGCCAGCAGCCCTGGCACCCAGCCCCAGCATTTT	CASSPGTQPQHF
TRBV19	.	.	TRBJ1-1	TGTGCCAGTAGGGAGGGGTTGAACACTGAAGCTTTCTTT	CASREGLNTEAFF
TRBV9	.	.	TRBJ2-3	TGTGCCAGCAGCGTCCGCGACCCCATTCCGCAGTATTTT	CASSVRDPIPQYF
TRBV7-9	TRBD1	.	TRBJ2-7	TGTGCCAGCAGCGCCACACCGGGACAGAGCTCCTACGAGCAGTACTTC	CASSATPGQSSYEQYF
TRBV15	.	.	TRBJ1-2	TGTGCCACCAGCAGAGCCAGGGACAACTATGGCTACACCTTC	CATSRARDNYGYTF
TRBV7-9	.	few	TRBJ2-7	TGTGCCAGCAGCTTAGCGCACGACGAGCAGTACTTC	CASSLAHDEQYF
TRBV5-6	.	.	TRBJ2-7	TGTGCCAGCAGCTGGGGGCGCTCCTACGAGCAGTACTTC	CASSWGRSYEQYF
TRBV6-5	.	.	TRBJ2-5	TGTGCCAGCAGTCCTAGCAGGGGGGGGGAGACCCAGTACTTC	CASSPSRGGETQYF
TRBV4-1	.	once	TRBJ2-4	TGCGCCAGCAGCCAAACCAGTACAGGGCGCACCTTCTTC	CASSQTSTGRTFF
TRBV7-2	.	.	TRBJ2-1	TGTGCCAGCAGCTTAGGGCTTCTGGGGTACAATGAGCAGTTCTTC	CASSLGLLGYNEQFF
TRBV18	.	.	TRBJ2-7	TGTGCCAGCAGTTACTCCTCCGGGGACCCCTACGAGCAGTACTTC	CASSYSSGDPYEQYF
TRBV29-1	.	.	TRBJ1-2	TGCAGCGTTGAAGGGGAACTAGCTAACTATGGCTACACCTTC	CSVEGELANYGYTF
TRBV13	TRBD1	few	TRBJ1-1	TGTGCCAGCAGCTTAGGCGGGGGACAGCGCGAAGCTTTCTTT	CASSLGGGQREAFF
TRBV7-9	TRBD1	few	TRBJ2-4	TGTGCCAGCAGCCCTCGACAGGGGAGACCCAAAAACATTCAGTACTTC	CASSPRQGRPKNIQYF
TRBV7-8	.	few	TRBJ2-3	TGTGCCAGCAGCTCCCGGGCGGGACACCGAATTACCTCTAGCACAGATACGCAGTATTTT	CASSSRAGHRITSSTDTQYF